One and the same sample provided the 24 T cell receptor beta chains below, sequenced in a study of technical replicates of blood from a few donors. Measured with immunoSEQ multiplex PCR; TCRdb has only the in-frame clones, and not every one. The sample yields about 13,000 clones, 80% to 90% seen once. Sequencing was performed on PBMCs. These receptors were collected from a human donor in good health.

The rearrangement uses TRBV19 and TRBJ2-3; 9 nucleotides line up with TRBD2. The V gene's germline CDR1 is LNHDA and CDR2 SQIVND (reference sequence). Trimming took 3 bases from V and 2 from J; bases not matched to a gene: 3. This CDR3 is 15 amino acids long. CDR3 sequence (DNA): TGTGCCAGTAGTATGACTAGCGGATACACAGATACGCAGTATTTT. Its protein product is CASSMTSGYTDTQYF.

This clone was detected only a few times. The genes are TRBV6-1 and TRBJ1-5; D may be TRBD1 (5 bases). There are 12 residues in the CDR3. Germline V CDR1 and CDR2: MNHNS, SASEGT. The germline V and J ends were trimmed by 4 bases and 7 bases, with 8 bases remaining between them. CDR3 bases: TGTGCCAGCAGTGGGGAGGGGCAGCCCCAGCATTTT. It codes for CASSGEGQPQHF.

The V gene is TRBV7-8, the J gene TRBJ1-2; TRBD1 matches at 8 bases. This CDR3 spans 17 amino acids. Trimming took 7 bases from V and 6 from J; bases not matched to a gene: 19. Germline loops: CDR1 SGHVS, CDR2 FQNEAQ. The CDR3, as DNA: TGTGCCAGCAACCGGTTGTTTGACAGGGGAAGATGGGATGGCTACACCTTC. Translating gives CASNRLFDRGRWDGYTF. Full variable domain (missing parts from reference TRBV7-8 and TRBJ1-2): GAGVSQSPRYKVAKRGQDVALRCDPISGHVSLFWYQQALGQGPEFLTYFQNEAQLDKSGLPSDRFFAERPEGSVSTLKIQRTQQEDSAVYLCASNRLFDRGRWDGYTFGSGTRLTVV.

The chain carries TRBV7-9 and TRBJ2-7, with 10 bases that match TRBD1. The length of the CDR3 is 15 residues. Losses at the gene ends were 6 bases for V and 1 base for J; bases not matched to a gene: 6. Looked up from germline, CDR1 is SEHNR and CDR2 is FQNEAQ (reference sequence). The CDR3 protein is CASSRQGAYSYEQYF. CDR3 sequence (DNA): TGTGCCAGCAGTCGACAGGGGGCCTATTCCTACGAGCAGTACTTC.

The chain carries TRBV6-5 and TRBJ2-3; 11 nucleotides align to TRBD1. The CDR3 sequence is 15 residues long. V lost 6 bases, J lost 2 bases, and 4 bases stayed unmatched. In germline, CDR1 is MNHEY, CDR2 SVGAGI. In DNA form, the CDR3 reads TGTGCCAGCAGGAGGGACAGGGGGGCCACAGATACGCAGTATTTT. Amino acid sequence: CASRRDRGATDTQYF.

This chain connects TRBV27 to TRBJ1-6, with a tentative D call TRBD1 (6 bases). This CDR3 has 15 residues. Germline-derived CDR1 and CDR2 are MNHEY and SMNVEV (reference sequence). The V end lost 3 bases, the J end lost 6 bases, and 12 bases lay between the germline ends. In DNA, the CDR3 is TGTGCCAGCAGTTTTGAGTGGGGGCTTAATTCACCCCTCCACTTT. It encodes CASSFEWGLNSPLHF.

The V and J genes are TRBV4-1 and TRBJ1-3; 8 positions match TRBD1. The trim removed 3 bases at V and 4 bases at J, leaving 5 bases unmatched. From germline, CDR1 is MGHRA and CDR2 YSYEKL. This CDR3 is built from 15 residues. CDR3 sequence (DNA): TGCGCCAGCAGCCATTCAGGGGGCGGGGGAAACACCATATATTTT. Protein: CASSHSGGGGNTIYF.

The chain is built from TRBV6-1 and TRBJ2-5; 8 bases fit TRBD1. CDR1 and CDR2 from the germline V gene are MNHNS and SASEGT. This CDR3 has 14 residues. J was trimmed by 1 base and V by 5 bases; bases with no gene match: 3. This CDR3 is CASSTGQVQETQYF. The CDR3 region has the DNA TGTGCCAGCAGTACGGGACAGGTCCAAGAGACCCAGTACTTC.

The genes are TRBV10-3 and TRBJ2-1, with D possibly TRBD1 on 5 matching bases. Trimming took off 11 bases at V and 4 bases at J, with 18 bases between the two ends. Germline CDR1 ENHRY, CDR2 SYGVKD. The CDR3 spans 14 residues. Here the CDR3 reads CAARRTLTYNEQFF. The CDR3 DNA reads TGTGCCGCGCGCCGGACACTTACTTACAATGAGCAGTTCTTC.

The chain couples TRBV18 to TRBJ1-4; D is undetermined. This CDR3 region has 14 residues. Germline CDR1 and CDR2: KGHSH and LQKENI. V lost 4 bases to trimming and J lost 7 bases, with 13 bases between them. The CDR3 region is CASSLSSSGEKLFF. CDR3 bases: TGTGCCAGCTCACTCAGTTCTAGTGGTGAAAAACTGTTTTTT.

The chain carries TRBV29-1 and TRBJ1-5, with 8 bases matching TRBD1. The V segment lost 4 bases and the J segment 5 bases; nucleotides outside the gene matches: 7. CDR1 and CDR2 (germline): SQVTM, ANQGSEA. The CDR3 covers 14 residues. This chain's CDR3 is CSVVQGATDQPQHF. As DNA, the CDR3 is TGCAGCGTTGTGCAGGGGGCTACGGATCAGCCCCAGCATTTT.

This clone was counted only a few times. The chain carries TRBV10-3 and TRBJ1-5; D not certain. V was pared by 4 bases and J by 5 bases, with 9 bases between. This CDR3 spans 13 amino acids. From germline, CDR1 is ENHRY and CDR2 SYGVKD. The CDR3 DNA reads TGTGCCATCAGTGCCGCGAGGGATCAGCCCCAGCATTTT. Its translation: CAISAARDQPQHF.

This chain connects TRBV5-4 to TRBJ2-7, with TRBD2 matching over 9 bases. V was pared by 4 bases and J by 2 bases, with 4 bases of the junction left unmatched. The CDR3 spans 14 residues. From germline, CDR1 is SGHNT and CDR2 YYREEE (reference sequence). CDR3 protein: CASSRGGDTYEQYF. The CDR3, as DNA: TGTGCCAGCAGCCGCGGGGGGGACACCTACGAGCAGTACTTC. The entire variable domain, with the rest obtained from reference TRBV5-4 and TRBJ2-7, is as follows: ETGVTQSPTHLIKTRGQQVTLRCSSQSGHNTVSWYQQALGQGPQFIFQYYREEENGRGNFPPRFSGLQFPNYSSELNVNALELDDSALYLCASSRGGDTYEQYFGPGTRLTVT.

CDR3 coding DNA: TGTGCCAGCAGCCCGACTAGCGGCGGGTACAATGAGCAGTTCTTC. This translates into CASSPTSGGYNEQFF. The chain carries TRBV5-5 and TRBJ2-1; 9 bases are shared with TRBD2. Germline V lookup: CDR1 SGHKS, CDR2 YYEKEE (reference sequence). With 4 bases clipped from V and 4 bases from J, the junction kept 6 bases outside the gene matches. The CDR3 covers 15 residues.

This clone was seen only once. The chain uses TRBV7-9 and TRBJ2-6; D possibly corresponds to TRBD1 (5 bases). Trimming took off 5 bases at V and 0 bases at J, with 11 bases between the two ends. From germline, CDR1 is SEHNR and CDR2 FQNEAQ (reference sequence). This CDR3 is 16 amino acids long. The chain's CDR3 is CASSTGHSSGANVLTF. CDR3 coding DNA: TGTGCCAGCAGCACCGGACATTCCTCTGGGGCCAACGTCCTGACTTTC. Looking up the rest from reference TRBV7-9 and TRBJ2-6 gives the full variable domain: DTGVSQNPRHKITKRGQNVTFRCDPISEHNRLYWYRQTLGQGPEFLTYFQNEAQLEKSRLLSDRFSAERPKGSFSTLEIQRTEQGDSAMYLCASSTGHSSGANVLTFGAGSRLTVL.

V usage is TRBV6-1 and J usage is TRBJ2-7; D is undetermined. The germline gives CDR1 MNHNS, CDR2 SASEGT. V lost 2 bases and J lost 6, with 14 bases in between. The CDR3 length is 14 residues. CDR3 DNA: TGTGCCAGCAGTGAATCCAGGTTCAGGCTCGAGCAGTACTTC. Translating it yields CASSESRFRLEQYF.

The V call is TRBV6-5, the J call TRBJ2-3; 8 bases align to TRBD1. J lost 3 bases, V lost 5 bases, and 4 bases had no gene match. This CDR3 region has 14 residues. CDR1 is MNHEY, CDR2 SVGAGI, per germline. CDR3 sequence reads: CASSGQGMTDTQYF. In nucleotides, the CDR3 is TGTGCCAGCAGTGGACAGGGCATGACAGATACGCAGTATTTT.

The gene calls are TRBV14 and TRBJ2-7, with D tentatively TRBD1 (5 bases). This CDR3 is built from 14 residues. V was pared by 4 bases and J by 5 bases, with 15 bases between. CDR1 is SGHDN and CDR2 is FVKESK in the germline V gene. The CDR3 DNA follows: TGTGCCAGCAGCCGAAACAAGGGGTCCCACGAGCAGTACTTC. Protein: CASSRNKGSHEQYF.

The chain joins TRBV19 to TRBJ2-1; 12 bases align to TRBD2. In germline, CDR1 is LNHDA, CDR2 SQIVND (reference sequence). V gave up 10 bases and J gave up 5 bases; unmatched junction bases: 6. This CDR3 is 14 amino acids long. The CDR3 is CATRLAGANNEQFF. CDR3 nucleotide sequence: TGTGCCACAAGACTAGCGGGAGCGAACAATGAGCAGTTCTTC.

V is TRBV10-2 and J is TRBJ1-4; 9 bases match TRBD1. The CDR3 length is 14 residues. V trimming: 4 bases; J trimming: 6 bases; junction bases outside the gene matches: 3. Germline CDR1 reads WSHSY; CDR2 reads SAAADI. The CDR3 here is CASSGDRADEKLFF. The CDR3 nucleotides are TGCGCCAGCAGTGGGGACAGGGCGGATGAAAAACTGTTTTTT.

The V call is TRBV7-9, the J call TRBJ2-7; 7 nucleotides line up with TRBD2. Looked up from germline, CDR1 is SEHNR and CDR2 is FQNEAQ (reference sequence). Losses at the gene ends were 5 bases for V and 4 bases for J; bases not matched to a gene: 8. The CDR3 runs to 14 residues. In nucleotides, the CDR3 is TGTGCCAGCAGCCCTAAGCGGGATTGGTACGAGCAGTACTTC. Its translation is CASSPKRDWYEQYF.

This clone was observed once. V gene TRBV27 combines with J gene TRBJ1-1, with 9 bases lining up with TRBD1. CDR3 length: 19 residues. Germline assignment: CDR1 MNHEY and CDR2 SMNVEV (reference sequence). V shed 7 bases, J shed 0 bases, and the junction held 18 bases outside the gene matches. In DNA, the CDR3 is TGTGCCAGCAATTCCGGGACAGGGTTTTTTCGTCACATGAACACTGAAGCTTTCTTT. Translation: CASNSGTGFFRHMNTEAFF.

The chain joins TRBV11-2 to TRBJ1-5; 9 positions match TRBD1. V was pared by 4 bases and J by 4 bases, with 8 bases of the junction left unmatched. The CDR3 runs 16 residues. CDR1 and CDR2 from the germline V gene are SGHAT and FQNNGV. In DNA, the CDR3 is TGTGCCAGCAGCTCCCTGACAGGGGGGAGGAATCAGCCCCAGCATTTT. It yields the protein CASSSLTGGRNQPQHF.

This clone was seen only once. This chain joins TRBV5-1 and TRBJ2-7; 10 positions agree with TRBD2. This CDR3 is 14 amino acids long. Per germline, CDR1 SGHRS and CDR2 YFSETQ. V was clipped by 4 bases and J by 3 bases; unmatched bases: 4. This chain's CDR3 is CASSLASGSYEQYF. In nucleotides, the CDR3 is TGCGCCAGCAGCCTTGCTAGCGGGAGCTACGAGCAGTACTTC.